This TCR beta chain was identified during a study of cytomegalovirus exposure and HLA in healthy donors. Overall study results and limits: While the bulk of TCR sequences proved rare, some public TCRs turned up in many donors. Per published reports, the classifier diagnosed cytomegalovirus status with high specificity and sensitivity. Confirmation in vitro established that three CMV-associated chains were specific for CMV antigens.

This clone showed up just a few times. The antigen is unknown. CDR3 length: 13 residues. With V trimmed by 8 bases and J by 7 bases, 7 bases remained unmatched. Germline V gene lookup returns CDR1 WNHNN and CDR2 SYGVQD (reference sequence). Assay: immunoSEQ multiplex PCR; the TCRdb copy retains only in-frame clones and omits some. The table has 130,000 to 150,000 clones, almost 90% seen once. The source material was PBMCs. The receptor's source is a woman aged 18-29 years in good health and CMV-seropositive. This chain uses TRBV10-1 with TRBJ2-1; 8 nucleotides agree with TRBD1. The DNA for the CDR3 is TGCGCCAGCCGGGACAGGCGTTTTAATGAGCAGTTCTTC. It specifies CASRDRRFNEQFF.